This T cell receptor (beta chain) was identified during a study of blood T cell repertoires in COVID-19. Here immunoSEQ multiplex PCR was the method, and the copy in TCRdb shows in-frame clones only, minus some. The sample records over 250,000 clones, roughly 87% being singletons. J was trimmed by 0 bases and V by 7 bases; bases with no gene match: 5. Per germline, CDR1 GTSNPN and CDR2 SVGIG (reference sequence). This CDR3 region has 13 residues. The chain has TRBV30 and TRBJ2-5; TRBD2 matches at 7 bases. This receptor was taken from a human donor in a cohort sampled during active COVID-19. The sample consisted of peripheral blood. The CDR3 DNA reads as TGTGCCTCCACGGGGAGGGACCAAGAGACCCAGTACTTC. This sequence encodes CASTGRDQETQYF.